This note documents a single T cell receptor beta chain sequence. Its antigen is as yet unknown. This clone may be a read error of a much larger clone one base away. The sample originates from a study of T cells in Graves' hyperthyroidism and ophthalmopathy. Overall study findings and caveats: Ophthalmopathy, which appeared later, was predicted by the model a median 6.5 months before onset.

Uncontrolled infection, other autoimmune disease, pregnancy or lactation excluded patients. The length of the CDR3 is 13 residues. The germline V gene encodes CDR1 ENHRY and CDR2 SYGVKD. Researchers took RNA transcripts and amplified the TCR beta CDR3 regions from them. HTBI primers were employed in a first-round RT-PCR of the TCR CDR3. TCRdb redid the calling of the multiplex PCR reads with MiXCR, one entry per CDR3 protein. The table has approximately 210,000 distinct CDR3 sequences, approximately 17% seen once; the top ten hold approximately 50%. The sequence came from a man between 45 and 60 years old with Graves' hyperthyroidism. The V call is TRBV10-3, the J call TRBJ2-5; tentatively, D is TRBD2 (6 bases). The sequenced material came from blood. The DNA of the CDR3 is TGTGCCGTCAGTGAGTCTTCCGCGGGGATCCAGTACTTC. Protein: CAVSESSAGIQYF.